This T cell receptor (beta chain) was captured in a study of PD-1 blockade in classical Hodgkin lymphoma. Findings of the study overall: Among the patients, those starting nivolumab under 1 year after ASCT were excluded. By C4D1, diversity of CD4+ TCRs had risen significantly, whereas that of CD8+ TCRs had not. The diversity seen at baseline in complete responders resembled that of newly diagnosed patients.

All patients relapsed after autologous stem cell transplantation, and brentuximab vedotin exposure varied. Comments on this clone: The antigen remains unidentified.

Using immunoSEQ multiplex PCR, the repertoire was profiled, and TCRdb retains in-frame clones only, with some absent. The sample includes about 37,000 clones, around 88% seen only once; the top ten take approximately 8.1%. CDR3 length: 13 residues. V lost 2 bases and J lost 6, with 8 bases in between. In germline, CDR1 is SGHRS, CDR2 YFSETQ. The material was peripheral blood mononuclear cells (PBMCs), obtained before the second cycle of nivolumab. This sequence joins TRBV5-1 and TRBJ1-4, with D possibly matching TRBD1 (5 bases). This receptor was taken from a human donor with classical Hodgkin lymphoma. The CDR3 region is CASSFGAYEKLFF. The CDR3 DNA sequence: TGCGCCAGCAGCTTCGGGGCCTATGAAAAACTGTTTTTT.